This T cell receptor beta chain was captured in a study of blood T cell repertoires in COVID-19. The method was immunoSEQ multiplex PCR; TCRdb's version includes in-frame clones alone and lacks a portion of them. The sample yields around 100,000 clones, around four fifths seen once. The CDR3 consists of 13 residues. Germline CDR1 and CDR2: KGHSH and LQKENI. V lost 3 bases and J 2 bases, leaving 7 bases between the germline ends. Worth noting for this clone: The sample contains more than one DNA sequence encoding this CDR3.

The clonotype was recovered from a man aged 35-49 years with active or convalescent COVID-19. The chain couples TRBV18 to TRBJ2-5; D remains ambiguous. The specimen was peripheral blood. CDR3 amino acids: CASSPGLQETQYF. Written as DNA, the CDR3 is TGTGCCAGCTCACCGGGCCTACAAGAGACCCAGTACTTC.